The 25 T cell receptor beta chains below were found in one sample sequenced in a study of cytomegalovirus exposure and HLA in healthy donors (dated by TCRdb to about 2017). The receptor library was made with the immunoSEQ multiplex PCR assay. A mixture of 60 forward primers for TCR Vbeta segments and 13 reverse primers for TCR Jbeta segments was used in the multiplex PCR. The clones in this table, taken by TCRdb from immuneACCESS, are in-frame only. Not every clone is retained; where verified, under half of the shortfall comes from an unresolved V gene, and the cause of the rest is unknown. The sample's records list some 200,000 clones. The ten largest clonotypes hold about 0.8% of the sample. The sample was PBMCs. All receptors derive from a woman younger than 30 in good health and CMV-seropositive.

CDR3 DNA sequence: TGTGCCAGCAGCTTGGGGGGAAGGCTCTCCTACGAGCAGTACTTC. This gives the protein CASSLGGRLSYEQYF. The chain joins TRBV7-8 to TRBJ2-5; D may be TRBD2 (6 bases). The last part of the DNA fits TRBJ2-7 better; the J call may be wrong. The length of the CDR3 is 15 residues. CDR1 and CDR2 from the germline V gene are SGHVS and FQNEAQ.

The chain recombines TRBV12-5 with TRBJ2-2, with TRBD1 matching 9 bases. Trimming at V came to 2 bases and at J to 5 bases, leaving 6 bases not matched to a gene. This CDR3 comprises 16 residues. Germline V gives CDR1 LGHNT, CDR2 FRNRAP. CDR3 nucleotides: TGTGCTAGTGGTTTGACTACAGGGGGCAGGACCGGGGAGCTGTTTTTT. This encodes CASGLTTGGRTGELFF.

The J gene is TRBJ2-3, the V gene TRBV18; 10 bases line up with TRBD2. Germline CDR1 and CDR2: KGHSH and LQKENI. This CDR3 has 15 amino acids. Trimming cost V 6 bases and J 7 bases; bases outside gene matches: 10. The CDR3, as DNA: TGTGCCAGCTCTCCTCAGACTAGCGGGCTGAATACGCAGTATTTT. This gives the protein CASSPQTSGLNTQYF.

The J gene is TRBJ1-1, the V gene TRBV6-1; D is ambiguous. CDR3 length: 11 residues. CDR1 MNHNS and CDR2 SASEGT come from the germline V gene. Trimming shortened V by 3 bases and J by 6 bases, and 5 bases separated the two germline ends. The CDR3 loop is CASSDSPEAFF. The CDR3 DNA is TGTGCCAGCAGTGATAGTCCTGAAGCTTTCTTT.

The rearrangement links TRBV4-3 to TRBJ1-6, with D tentatively TRBD1 (5 bases). The CDR3 loop spans 13 amino acids. The ends were cut back, 4 bases at V and 9 bases at J, with 10 bases in the middle. Germline CDR1 is LGHNA and CDR2 is YSLEER. DNA of the CDR3: TGCGCCAGCAGCCCCGCAGGGTCTTCACCCCTCCACTTT. The encoded protein is CASSPAGSSPLHF.

This chain connects TRBV19 to TRBJ1-1; D is unclear. The CDR3 is made up of 13 amino acids. The V gene's germline CDR1 is LNHDA and CDR2 SQIVND (reference sequence). With 9 bases removed from V and 2 bases from J, the gap between germline ends came to 13 bases. CDR3 loop: CASEKQLNTEAFF. The CDR3, as DNA: TGTGCCAGCGAGAAACAGTTAAACACTGAAGCTTTCTTT.

This chain joins TRBV4-1 and TRBJ2-7; D perhaps matches TRBD2 (6 bases). V was shortened by 6 bases and J by 3 bases, with 15 bases between the two germline ends. This CDR3 region has 14 residues. Germline V gene lookup returns CDR1 MGHRA and CDR2 YSYEKL. DNA of the CDR3: TGCGCCAGCAGTGGTTCGGGGGAGGACTACGAGCAGTACTTC. Translated, it gives CASSGSGEDYEQYF.

The chain couples TRBV19 to TRBJ2-1, with D unresolved. Trimming took off 2 bases at V and 0 bases at J, with 8 bases between the two ends. In germline, CDR1 is LNHDA, CDR2 SQIVND (reference sequence). The CDR3 runs 15 residues. The CDR3 here is CASSISASSYNEQFF. The CDR3 DNA follows: TGTGCCAGTAGTATAAGCGCCAGCTCCTACAATGAGCAGTTCTTC.

The V gene is TRBV7-9, the J gene TRBJ2-3; TRBD2 might be the D (6 bases). Looked up from germline, CDR1 is SEHNR and CDR2 is FQNEAQ (reference sequence). Trimming pared 1 base from V and 2 bases from J, leaving 10 bases between. The CDR3 sequence is 15 residues long. CDR3 in amino acids: CASSLGGALTDTQYF. The CDR3 DNA sequence: TGTGCCAGCAGCTTAGGCGGGGCCCTCACAGATACGCAGTATTTT.

The chain recombines TRBV9 with TRBJ2-3; TRBD2 is a possible D gene (6 bases). This CDR3 is 13 amino acids long. In germline, CDR1 is SGDLS, CDR2 YYNGEE. Trimming left V 3 bases short and J 6 bases short, with 11 bases between. This CDR3 is CASSGRDTDTQYF. CDR3 DNA sequence: TGTGCCAGCAGCGGGAGGGATACGGATACGCAGTATTTT.

This rearrangement joins TRBV14 to TRBJ2-7; D is ambiguous. The CDR3 is 13 amino acids. The germline V gene encodes CDR1 SGHDN and CDR2 FVKESK. Trimming removed 6 bases at V and 0 bases at J, with 9 bases between. The CDR3 is CASRSSGSYEQYF. CDR3 DNA sequence: TGTGCCAGCAGGTCTTCGGGCTCCTACGAGCAGTACTTC.

V gene TRBV6-5 combines with J gene TRBJ2-3; D may be TRBD1 (5 bases). The CDR3 has 13 amino acids. The germline gives CDR1 MNHEY, CDR2 SVGAGI. V was trimmed by 2 bases and J by 8 bases, leaving 11 bases between them. Here the CDR3 reads CASSYQTQGTQYF. The CDR3 DNA is TGTGCCAGCAGTTACCAAACCCAGGGTACGCAGTATTTT.

This chain connects TRBV5-4 to TRBJ2-1, with 8 nucleotides matching TRBD2. Germline CDR1 is SGHNT and CDR2 is YYREEE (reference sequence). This CDR3 has 15 amino acids. V lost 0 bases to trimming and J lost 6 bases; unmatched junction nucleotides: 5. The chain's CDR3 is CASSLGLAKTNEQFF. CDR3 sequence (DNA): TGTGCCAGCAGCTTGGGACTAGCGAAGACCAATGAGCAGTTCTTC.

The rearrangement joins TRBV6-5 to TRBJ2-3, with D uncertain. The V end was cut by 10 bases, the J end by 1 base, with 6 bases between. The CDR3 length is 11 residues. Looked up from germline, CDR1 is MNHEY and CDR2 is SVGAGI. This chain's CDR3 is CANTRTDTQYF. The CDR3 bases are TGTGCCAACACCCGCACAGATACGCAGTATTTT.

The rearrangement joins TRBV13 to TRBJ1-4; 8 bases match TRBD1. Germline lookup yields CDR1 PRHDT and CDR2 FYEKMQ (reference sequence). This CDR3 has 16 residues. Trimming at V came to 4 bases and at J to 10 bases, leaving 14 bases not matched to a gene. The CDR3 spells CASSSIEGQAVGKLFF. CDR3 DNA sequence: TGTGCCAGCAGCTCGATCGAGGGACAGGCGGTAGGAAAACTGTTTTTT.

The V call is TRBV2, the J call TRBJ1-1, with D perhaps TRBD1 (5 bases). Germline V CDR1 and CDR2: SNHLY, FYNNEI. Trimming removed 6 bases from V and 5 bases from J, with 16 bases in between. CDR3 size: 14 residues. The CDR3 reads CASSNFLGGTEAFF. In DNA form, the CDR3 reads TGTGCCAGCAGCAACTTTTTGGGGGGAACTGAAGCTTTCTTT.

The rearrangement links TRBV2 to TRBJ1-1; D is possibly TRBD1 (5 bases). This CDR3 is built from 14 residues. Trimming took 3 bases from V and 6 from J, leaving 14 bases between them. Germline CDR1 reads SNHLY; CDR2 reads FYNNEI. The CDR3 nucleotides read TGTGCCAGCAGTGAGAAATACTGGGGGGCTGAAGCTTTCTTT. It encodes CASSEKYWGAEAFF.

Comment on this clone: Mismatch with germline at one junction end may stem from a read error. Other DNA sequences in the same sample also yield this CDR3. The V call is TRBV7-6, the J call TRBJ1-1; weak D call: TRBD1 (6 bases). Germline values: CDR1 SGHVS, CDR2 FNYEAQ. The CDR3 has 14 amino acids. Here the CDR3 DNA reads TGTGCCAGCAGCTTAGTACAGGGAAAGACTGAAGCCTTCTTT. Amino acid sequence: CASSLVQGKTEAFF.

The chain joins TRBV7-8 to TRBJ2-3; 7 nucleotides line up with TRBD2. The ends lost 1 base at V and 0 bases at J; junction bases unmatched: 4. Germline V CDR1 and CDR2: SGHVS, FQNEAQ. The CDR3 covers 16 residues. The CDR3 sequence: CASSLGGSGSTDTQYF. The CDR3 DNA follows: TGTGCCAGCAGCTTAGGGGGTAGCGGGAGCACAGATACGCAGTATTTT.

The chain couples TRBV6-6 to TRBJ1-2, with D perhaps matching TRBD1 (5 bases). The V gene lost 2 bases and the J gene lost 5 bases, with 15 bases spanning the gap. The CDR3 is 15 residues long. CDR1 MNHNY and CDR2 SVGAGI come from the germline V gene (reference sequence). CDR3 sequence: CASSYIPKTDYGYTF. As DNA, the CDR3 is TGTGCCAGCAGTTACATCCCAAAGACAGATTATGGCTACACCTTC.

V gene TRBV5-5 combines with J gene TRBJ1-3; 7 bases are shared with TRBD1. V was pared by 4 bases and J by 2 bases, with 3 bases of the junction left unmatched. The germline CDR1 and CDR2 sequences are SGHKS and YYEKEE (reference sequence). This CDR3 is 14 amino acids long. The CDR3 coding sequence is TGTGCCAGCAGCCCGGGACAGACTGGAAACACCATATATTTT. Translation gives CASSPGQTGNTIYF. The complete variable domain, with remaining parts taken from reference TRBV5-5 and TRBJ1-3, reads DAGVTQSPTHLIKTRGQQVTLRCSPISGHKSVSWYQQVLGQGPQFIFQYYEKEERGRGNFPDRFSARQFPNYSSELNVNALLLGDSALYLCASSPGQTGNTIYFGEGSWLTVV.

The chain carries TRBV10-2 and TRBJ1-1, with D unresolved. Germline values: CDR1 WSHSY, CDR2 SAAADI. The CDR3 extends over 13 amino acids. Trimming removed 4 bases from V and 2 bases from J, with 8 bases in between. Written as DNA, the CDR3 is TGCGCCAGCAGTGCTGCGGCAAACACTGAAGCTTTCTTT. Translated: CASSAAANTEAFF.

The chain is built from TRBV7-2 and TRBJ2-7; 10 bases fit TRBD2. Germline-derived CDR1 and CDR2 are SGHTA and FQGNSA. V was clipped by 5 bases and J by 2 bases; unmatched bases: 9. This CDR3 has 16 residues. CDR3 DNA: TGTGCCAGCAGCGCCGCCGGGACTAGCGCACCCTACGAGCAGTACTTC. Amino acid sequence: CASSAAGTSAPYEQYF.

J is TRBJ1-2 and V is TRBV6-5, with TRBD1 as a possible D gene (5 bases). Trimming took 2 bases from V and 2 from J, leaving 9 bases between them. The CDR3 covers 14 residues. The V gene's germline CDR1 is MNHEY and CDR2 SVGAGI. The CDR3 coding sequence is TGTGCCAGCAGTTACGACGGGGGGAACTATGGCTACACCTTC. This encodes CASSYDGGNYGYTF.

The chain recombines TRBV6-1 with TRBJ2-7, with TRBD2 identical over 10 bases. CDR3 size: 14 residues. V gave up 8 bases and J gave up 1 base; unmatched junction bases: 5. Germline-derived CDR1 and CDR2 are MNHNS and SASEGT. The DNA for the CDR3 is TGTGCCAGCTTGACTAGCGGGTCGTCCTACGAGCAGTACTTC. This encodes CASLTSGSSYEQYF.